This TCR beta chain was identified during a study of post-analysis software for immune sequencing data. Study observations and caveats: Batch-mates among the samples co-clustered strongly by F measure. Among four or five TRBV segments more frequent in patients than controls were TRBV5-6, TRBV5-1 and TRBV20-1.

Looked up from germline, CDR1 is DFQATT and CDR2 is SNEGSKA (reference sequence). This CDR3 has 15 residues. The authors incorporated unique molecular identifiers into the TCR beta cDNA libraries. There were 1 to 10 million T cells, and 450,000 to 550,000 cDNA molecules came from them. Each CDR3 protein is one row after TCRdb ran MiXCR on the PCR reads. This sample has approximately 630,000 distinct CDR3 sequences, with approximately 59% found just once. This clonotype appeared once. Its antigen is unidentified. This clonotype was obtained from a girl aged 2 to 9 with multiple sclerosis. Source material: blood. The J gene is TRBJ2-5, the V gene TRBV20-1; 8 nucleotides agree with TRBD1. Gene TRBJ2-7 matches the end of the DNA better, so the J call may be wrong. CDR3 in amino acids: CSATRQGTYSYEQYF. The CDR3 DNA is TGCAGCGCCACTCGACAGGGGACTTACTCCTACGAGCAGTACTTC.